A single sample is the source of the 10 T cell receptor beta chains below, sequenced in a study of blood T cell repertoires in COVID-19. TCRdb's table, derived via immunoSEQ multiplex PCR, lists solely in-frame clones and lacks some. The data hold roughly 50,000 clones, with 65% to 80% observed a single time. The sequencing input was peripheral blood. The source of these receptors is a human donor with active or convalescent COVID-19. The donor label of this sample is uncertain.

This clone was detected only a few times. The V gene is TRBV15, the J gene TRBJ2-7, with TRBD1 identical over 8 bases. CDR1 is LNHNV, CDR2 YYDKDF, per germline (reference sequence). Trimming took 0 bases from V and 5 from J; bases not matched to a gene: 6. The CDR3 length is 15 residues. The CDR3 DNA follows: TGTGCCACCAGCAGAGATGGAAACAGGGGGAACGAGCAGTACTTC. This translates into CATSRDGNRGNEQYF.

CDR3 in DNA: TGTGCCAGCAGCCAAGATCCGGTCGTTCAAGCTAATAGCAATCAGCCCCAGCATTTT. Protein: CASSQDPVVQANSNQPQHF. The J gene is TRBJ1-5, the V gene TRBV4-2; the D is unclear. V was trimmed by 0 bases and J by 0 bases, leaving 18 bases between them. Per the germline V gene, CDR1 is LGHNA and CDR2 is YNFKEQ. This CDR3 has 19 amino acids.

The rearrangement joins TRBV5-1 to TRBJ1-1, with D maybe TRBD1 (5 bases). Looked up from germline, CDR1 is SGHRS and CDR2 is YFSETQ. The CDR3 sequence is 14 residues long. V shed 0 bases and J shed 7 bases, with 13 bases lying between them. CDR3 in amino acids: CASSLEDGGIEAFF. The CDR3 DNA reads as TGCGCCAGCAGCTTGGAGGACGGGGGGATTGAAGCTTTCTTT.

V usage is TRBV10-3 and J usage is TRBJ2-1; TRBD1 might be the D (6 bases). Trimming took off 4 bases at V and 7 bases at J, with 11 bases between the two ends. CDR3 length: 13 residues. The V gene's germline CDR1 is ENHRY and CDR2 SYGVKD. This CDR3 reads CAISVTGMNEQFF. In DNA, the CDR3 is TGTGCCATCAGTGTAACAGGGATGAATGAGCAGTTCTTC.

This clone occurred a few times. The chain is built from TRBV9 and TRBJ2-7, with 7 bases aligning to TRBD2. Germline CDR1 reads SGDLS; CDR2 reads YYNGEE. Trimming removed 0 bases from V and 2 bases from J; junction bases left unmatched: 5. The length of the CDR3 is 15 residues. CDR3 sequence reads: CASSVASSGAYEQYF. The CDR3 coding sequence is TGTGCCAGCAGCGTAGCTTCAAGCGGGGCCTACGAGCAGTACTTC. The whole variable domain, filled in from reference TRBV9 and TRBJ2-7, reads DSGVTQTPKHLITATGQRVTLRCSPRSGDLSVYWYQQSLDQGLQFLIQYYNGEERAKGNILERFSAQQFPDLHSELNLSSLELGDSALYFCASSVASSGAYEQYFGPGTRLTVT.

The rearrangement joins TRBV27 to TRBJ2-7, with D possibly TRBD1 on 5 matching bases. The CDR3 covers 15 residues. Germline-derived CDR1 and CDR2 are MNHEY and SMNVEV (reference sequence). Trimming took 6 bases from V and 0 from J, leaving 15 bases between them. The CDR3 nucleotides are TGTGCCAGCAGGCCAGGGTTTATCCACTCCTACGAGCAGTACTTC. As protein: CASRPGFIHSYEQYF.

The rearrangement uses TRBV5-1 and TRBJ2-3; D uncertain. The CDR3 runs 14 residues. V was trimmed by 4 bases and J by 6 bases, leaving 15 bases between them. Germline CDR1 reads SGHRS; CDR2 reads YFSETQ. This chain's CDR3 is CASSQEVFLDTQYF. CDR3 bases: TGCGCCAGCAGCCAGGAAGTTTTCCTTGATACGCAGTATTTT.

CDR3: CAWGRKGLAGADGELFF. The CDR3 coding sequence is TGTGCCTGGGGAAGGAAGGGGCTCGCGGGAGCAGACGGGGAGCTGTTTTTT. The rearrangement links TRBV30 to TRBJ2-2, with 7 bases aligning to TRBD2. Unmatched junction bases numbered 19, after V lost 5 bases and J lost 7 bases. CDR3 length: 17 amino acids. Germline CDR1 GTSNPN, CDR2 SVGIG (reference sequence).

This clone came up a few times. The chain has TRBV5-1 and TRBJ2-7; D is perhaps TRBD1 (6 bases). CDR3 length: 15 amino acids. The V and J ends lost 2 bases and 4 bases respectively, with 16 bases between them. Germline-derived CDR1 and CDR2 are SGHRS and YFSETQ. Here the CDR3 DNA reads TGCGCCAGCAGCTTCTCACAGGGTCCCTTTTACGAGCAGTACTTC. As protein: CASSFSQGPFYEQYF.

The CDR3 sequence: CASSQETGGKSRGYTF. The CDR3 DNA follows: TGCGCCAGCAGCCAAGAAACAGGGGGTAAATCACGCGGCTACACCTTC. The chain uses TRBV4-3 and TRBJ1-2; the match to TRBD1 covers 8 bases. The germline V gene encodes CDR1 LGHNA and CDR2 YSLEER. This CDR3 contains 16 residues. V was clipped by 0 bases and J by 8 bases; unmatched bases: 11.